The rows below give T cell receptor beta chains drawn from one sample of a study of long-term antiretroviral therapy in people with HIV. Using immunoSEQ multiplex PCR, the repertoire was profiled, and TCRdb retains in-frame clones only, with some absent. The table has about 25,000 clones, 86% seen once. Material: unsorted PBMCs, obtained 1.9 years after starting antiretroviral therapy. These TCRs come from a woman between 25 and 40 years old with HIV. The CDR3 runs from the conserved cysteine through the conserved F or W. A D gene is named only where the DNA matches it firmly. A row's size may be missing; if present it is once, few, many or a size class.

size | J | V | D | DNA | CDR3
NA | TRBJ2-1 | TRBV7-2 | TRBD2 | TGTGCCAGCAGCCCGGGACTAGAGCCTGAGCAGTTCTTC | CASSPGLEPEQFF
NA | TRBJ1-1 | TRBV14 | NA | TGTGCCAGCAGCCAAGTCCGTCTAGATGCCTACGGGAAAGCTTTCTTT | CASSQVRLDAYGKAFF
NA | TRBJ2-3 | TRBV6-1 | NA | TGTGCCAGCAGTGAATGGGAGGCAGCCACAGATACGCAGTATTTT | CASSEWEAATDTQYF
NA | TRBJ2-5 | TRBV30 | TRBD1 | TGTGCCTGGAGTCTAGGAACAGGGGGTAGTATGGAGACCCAGTACTTC | CAWSLGTGGSMETQYF
once | TRBJ1-1 | TRBV7-9 | NA | TGTGCCAGCAGCTTGGGAGGGGCCACTGAAGCTTTCTTT | CASSLGGATEAFF
NA | TRBJ2-3 | TRBV29-1 | TRBD1 | TGCAGCGTTCTCTCGACAGGGAAGACAGATACGCAGTATTTT | CSVLSTGKTDTQYF
NA | TRBJ2-2 | TRBV2 | NA | TGTGCCAGCAGTCAACAGGCTTTCGCCGGGGAGCTGTTTTTT | CASSQQAFAGELFF
once | TRBJ1-1 | TRBV30 | TRBD1 | TGTGCCTGGACTGACCAATTCGACAGGGGAAGTAGGACTGAAGCTTTCTTT | CAWTDQFDRGSRTEAFF
NA | TRBJ1-1 | TRBV29-1 | NA | TGCAGCGTTGGCAGTACGGGTCCAAGGGACACTGAAGCTTTCTTT | CSVGSTGPRDTEAFF
NA | TRBJ2-3 | TRBV9 | NA | TGTGCCAGCAGCGAGAACCCAACTACAAATACGCAGTATTTT | CASSENPTTNTQYF
few | TRBJ1-4 | TRBV9 | NA | TGTGCCAGCAGCGCGGACATGTTAAAACTGTTTTTT | CASSADMLKLFF
NA | TRBJ1-3 | TRBV2 | TRBD1 | TGTGCCAGTAGGCGCTTGACAGGGGCTGGAAACACCATATATTTT | CASRRLTGAGNTIYF
NA | TRBJ1-4 | TRBV27 | TRBD1 | TGTGCCAGCGGCCCGACAGGGGGGGATGAAAAACTGTTTTTT | CASGPTGGDEKLFF
NA | TRBJ2-3 | TRBV6-4 | TRBD2 | TGTGCCAGCAGTGACGACGGGGGGGCAACAGATACGCAGTATTTT | CASSDDGGATDTQYF
NA | TRBJ2-2 | TRBV10-3 | NA | TGTGCCATCAGTGGCCTCCGGACGAACACCGGGGAGCTGTTTTTT | CAISGLRTNTGELFF
once | TRBJ1-4 | TRBV5-1 | NA | TGCGCCAGCAGCTGGGACGGATTTAATGAAAAACTGTTTTTT | CASSWDGFNEKLFF
NA | TRBJ1-2 | TRBV9 | NA | TGTGCCAGCAGCGTTCTGAAGACCGGCTACACCTTC | CASSVLKTGYTF
NA | TRBJ1-1 | TRBV5-1 | TRBD1 | TGCGCCAGCAGCAGGGACAGGGACACTGAAGCTTTCTTT | CASSRDRDTEAFF
few | TRBJ1-5 | TRBV28 | NA | TGTGCCAGCAGTTTTCAGGGCCACAATCAGCCCCAGCATTTT | CASSFQGHNQPQHF
NA | TRBJ1-2 | TRBV23-1 | NA | TGCGCCAGCAGTCAATTAGAACAGTTCTCCTATGGCTACACCTTC | CASSQLEQFSYGYTF
NA | TRBJ1-2 | TRBV7-3 | NA | TGTGCCAGCAGCTTAAACGCGGGGGAGAACTATGGCTACACCTTC | CASSLNAGENYGYTF
NA | TRBJ2-5 | TRBV5-1 | NA | TGCGCCAGCTCGTCCACCGTGGGGGCAGCAGGGGGGGGGACCCAGTACTTC | CASSSTVGAAGGGTQYF
NA | TRBJ1-2 | TRBV30 | NA | TGTGCCTGGACTACGGCGGGAGGTTATGGCTACACCTTC | CAWTTAGGYGYTF
NA | TRBJ2-2 | TRBV5-1 | NA | TGCGCCAGCTCGAACACCGGGGAGCTGTTTTTT | CASSNTGELFF
NA | TRBJ2-1 | TRBV10-1 | TRBD1 | TGCGCCAGTAGGGACAGTGAAAGCTCCTACAATGAGCAGTTCTTC | CASRDSESSYNEQFF
NA | TRBJ1-5 | TRBV18 | TRBD1 | TGTGCCAGCTCACCGGACAGGGGATCTCAGCCCCAGCATTTT | CASSPDRGSQPQHF
NA | TRBJ1-2 | TRBV30 | TRBD1 | TGTGCCTGGAGTCCGGACAGGGATACGTATGGCTACACCTTC | CAWSPDRDTYGYTF
NA | TRBJ1-1 | TRBV11-2 | TRBD1 | TGTGCCAGCAGCCCGACACAGGGACAGTTGAACACTGAAGCTTTCTTT | CASSPTQGQLNTEAFF
NA | TRBJ1-4 | TRBV21-1 | NA | TGTGCCAGCAGCAAAGCTGGCAGGGGGCGGCGAGGTGAAAAACTGTTTTTT | CASSKAGRGRRGEKLFF